This TCR beta chain appears in the sequencing data of a study of a mutant IDH1 vaccine in newly diagnosed glioma. Study-wide background: Antecedent treatment encompassed radiotherapy, temozolomide, or their combination; the majority received both. Study outcomes and limitations: There seemed to be no relation between pseudoprogression and changes in top peripheral T cell clonotypes.

Generated by immunoSEQ multiplex PCR, the TCRdb table keeps only in-frame clones and is missing some. Of around 56,000 clones in the sample, roughly 77% were seen once. Time point specified: week 23, last vaccination. Vaccination comprised doses that each held 300 ug of mutant IDH1 20-mer peptide, plus topical imiquimod. The germline V and J ends were trimmed by 1 base and 5 bases, with 12 bases remaining between them. This CDR3 is built from 14 residues. Remarks on this clone: Its antigen is unidentified.

The chain uses TRBV5-3 and TRBJ1-1; perhaps TRBD1 as D (5 bases). TRBV5-3 is filed as an ORF, its function uncertain. The TCR originated in a woman aged 40 to 55 with glioma. Some clones in this sample may be carry-over from other donors' samples. The source material was PBMCs, sampled from a glioma patient whose treatment included an IDH1 peptide vaccine. In DNA form, the CDR3 reads TGTGCCAGAAGCTTGCTAGGGGAAGGGACTGAAGCTTTCTTT. Protein product: CARSLLGEGTEAFF.